Listed below are T cell receptor beta chains from one sample, sequenced in a study of T cell changes during pregnancy in multiple sclerosis. Libraries were prepared by immunoSEQ multiplex PCR; TCRdb keeps only in-frame clonotypes and omits some of them. The repertoire includes around 100,000 clones, about 93% of them detected once, and about 1.5% sits in the top ten. Sequences were derived from peripheral blood, sampled in the third trimester of pregnancy. These receptor sequences come from a female donor with multiple sclerosis, enrolled in a pregnancy study. The CDR3 runs from the conserved cysteine through the conserved F or W. Each record gives: J gene, clone size, CDR3 length, V gene, D gene, CDR3 protein, CDR3 DNA. The D gene is left open where the match is weak. Some rows have no size entry. The others give once, few or many, or a class for an expanded clone.

>TRBJ2-7|NA|12|TRBV27|TRBD1
CASSYRGAEQYF
TGTGCCAGCAGTTACAGGGGGGCCGAGCAGTACTTC
>TRBJ2-4|NA|15|TRBV2|TRBD2
CASSVGSGRRDIQYF
TGTGCCAGCAGTGTGGGTAGCGGGCGGCGGGACATTCAGTACTTC
>TRBJ2-7|NA|14|TRBV19|TRBD1
CASSFRQGSYEQYF
TGTGCCAGTAGTTTCCGACAGGGATCCTACGAGCAGTACTTC
>TRBJ2-3|NA|15|TRBV5-4|TRBD2
CASRERGGPTDTQYF
TGTGCCAGCAGGGAGCGGGGGGGCCCCACAGATACGCAGTATTTT
>TRBJ2-1|NA|13|TRBV19|TRBD2
CASSSRGRGEQFF
TGTGCCAGTAGTTCCCGCGGGAGAGGTGAGCAGTTCTTC
>TRBJ1-5|NA|14|TRBV5-4|NA
CASSLGPSNQPQHF
TGTGCCAGCAGCTTGGGTCCGAGTAATCAGCCCCAGCATTTT
>TRBJ1-1|NA|11|TRBV12-5|NA
CASGPHTPTVW
TGTGCTAGTGGTCCCCATACCCCCACGGTCTGG
>TRBJ1-4|NA|15|TRBV5-5|NA
CASSLVGEVNEKLFF
TGTGCCAGCAGCTTGGTTGGGGAGGTGAATGAAAAACTGTTTTTT
>TRBJ2-3|NA|13|TRBV7-3|NA
CASSRLHTDTQYF
TGTGCCAGCTCGCGACTTCACACAGATACGCAGTATTTT
>TRBJ1-1|NA|13|TRBV7-3|NA
CASSRTWGAEAFF
TGTGCCAGCAGCCGAACGTGGGGCGCTGAAGCTTTCTTT
>TRBJ1-3|few|15|TRBV6-6|TRBD1
CASSRDSQTGNTIYF
TGTGCCAGCAGCCGGGACAGCCAGACTGGAAACACCATATATTTT
>TRBJ1-3|NA|17|TRBV15|NA
CATSRDGGGGTGNTIYF
TGTGCCACCAGCAGAGACGGGGGGGGCGGAACTGGAAACACCATATATTTT
>TRBJ1-1|few|12|TRBV2|NA
CASTNSYTEAFF
TGTGCCAGCACGAACAGTTACACTGAAGCTTTCTTT
>TRBJ1-2|NA|15|TRBV5-1|NA
CASSLAVGGNYGYTF
TGCGCCAGCAGCTTGGCCGTAGGGGGTAACTATGGCTACACCTTC
>TRBJ1-2|NA|14|TRBV6-5|NA
CASSRGTAPGGYTF
TGTGCCAGCAGCCGCGGGACGGCCCCTGGGGGCTACACCTTC
>TRBJ2-5|NA|15|TRBV6-5|TRBD1
CASSYRDSVQETQYF
TGTGCCAGCAGTTATCGGGACAGTGTTCAAGAGACCCAGTACTTC
>TRBJ2-1|NA|18|TRBV19|TRBD2
CASSFSSGRALSYNEQFF
TGTGCCAGTAGTTTTTCTAGCGGGAGGGCCCTATCTTACAATGAGCAGTTCTTC
>TRBJ1-5|NA|16|TRBV27|NA
CASSSHPGNSNQPQHF
TGTGCCAGCAGCTCACATCCAGGGAATAGCAATCAGCCCCAGCATTTT
>TRBJ2-2|NA|14|TRBV5-1|NA
CASSLGLNTGELFF
TGCGCCAGCAGCTTGGGACTGAACACCGGGGAGCTGTTTTTT
>TRBJ2-2|NA|16|TRBV6-6|NA
CASSYSTVQATGELFF
TGTGCCAGCAGTTACTCGACCGTACAGGCCACCGGGGAGCTGTTTTTT
>TRBJ2-3|NA|18|TRBV14|TRBD1
CASSQRAPGQGVRGTQYF
TGTGCCAGCAGCCAAAGGGCACCGGGACAGGGGGTAAGAGGTACGCAGTATTTT
>TRBJ2-5|NA|22|TRBV4-2|TRBD2
CASSRPPRSRAGGLRYQETQYF
TGTGCCAGCAGCCGACCTCCCCGGAGTAGAGCGGGGGGGCTTCGGTACCAAGAGACCCAGTACTTC
>TRBJ1-1|few|15|TRBV12-5|TRBD1
CASGSDPTGTMEAFF
TGTGCTAGTGGTTCGGACCCGACAGGGACGATGGAAGCTTTCTTT
>TRBJ1-3|NA|17|TRBV18|NA
CASSPAGEGRSGNTIYF
TGTGCCAGCTCACCGGCCGGGGAGGGCCGCTCTGGAAACACCATATATTTT
>TRBJ1-5|few|13|TRBV19|NA
CASSGQSNQPQHF
TGTGCCAGCTCTGGACAGAGCAATCAGCCCCAGCATTTT
>TRBJ1-1|NA|15|TRBV9|NA
CASSVETFPVTEAFF
TGTGCCAGCAGCGTAGAAACGTTCCCAGTCACTGAAGCTTTCTTT
>TRBJ2-7|NA|14|TRBV27|NA
CASSLTGSSYEQYF
TGTGCCAGCAGTTTGACGGGAAGCTCCTACGAGCAGTACTTC
>TRBJ2-1|NA|15|TRBV7-6|TRBD2
CASSQGTSGRNEQFF
TGTGCCAGCAGCCAGGGGACTAGCGGGAGAAATGAGCAGTTCTTC
>TRBJ2-2|NA|14|TRBV7-9|NA
CASSLEPNTGELFF
TGTGCCAGCAGCTTGGAGCCGAACACCGGGGAGCTGTTTTTT
>TRBJ1-5|NA|14|TRBV6-1|TRBD1
CASSVTGVHQPQHF
TGTGCCAGCAGCGTCACAGGGGTCCATCAGCCCCAGCATTTT
>TRBJ2-7|NA|15|TRBV7-6|TRBD2
CASSSGLAGDSEQYF
TGTGCCAGCAGCAGCGGACTAGCGGGAGATAGCGAGCAGTACTTC
>TRBJ2-1|NA|16|TRBV5-1|TRBD2
CASSWGTSGRGNEQFF
TGCGCCAGCAGCTGGGGGACTAGCGGTAGGGGCAATGAGCAGTTCTTC
>TRBJ2-5|NA|11|TRBV5-8|NA
CASTPRDRQYF
TGTGCCAGCACCCCTCGGGATAGGCAGTACTTC
>TRBJ2-5|NA|14|TRBV18|TRBD1
CASYSSTGGETQYF
TGTGCCAGCTACTCGTCGACAGGGGGAGAGACCCAGTACTTC
>TRBJ2-5|NA|13|TRBV9|NA
CASSVFGQETQYF
TGTGCCAGCAGCGTATTTGGACAGGAGACCCAGTACTTC
>TRBJ1-1|few|13|TRBV9|NA
CASSFTGDSEAFF
TGTGCCAGCAGCTTCACAGGTGACTCTGAAGCTTTCTTT
>TRBJ2-5|NA|17|TRBV5-6|TRBD1
CASSRTPTTGGGETQYF
TGTGCCAGCAGCAGAACCCCAACCACAGGGGGCGGAGAGACCCAGTACTTC
>TRBJ1-1|NA|12|TRBV2|NA
CASSETGTEAFF
TGTGCCAGCAGTGAAACAGGGACTGAAGCTTTCTTT
>TRBJ1-2|NA|13|TRBV5-1|TRBD1
CASSLGQGGGYTF
TGCGCCAGCAGCTTGGGGCAGGGGGGAGGCTACACCTTC
>TRBJ1-6|NA|16|TRBV30|NA
CAWSALLTDYNSPLHF
TGTGCCTGGAGCGCGCTGTTGACAGATTATAATTCACCCCTCCACTTT
>TRBJ2-7|NA|16|TRBV11-2|NA
CASSRNYGQSSYEQYF
TGTGCCAGCAGCCGTAATTACGGACAGAGCTCCTACGAGCAGTACTTC
>TRBJ2-7|NA|14|TRBV5-1|TRBD2
CASSWEREGGEQYF
TGCGCCAGCAGCTGGGAGCGGGAGGGCGGCGAGCAGTACTTC
>TRBJ2-5|NA|13|TRBV6-1|NA
CASSAGFQETQYF
TGTGCCAGCAGTGCAGGGTTCCAAGAGACCCAGTACTTC
>TRBJ1-1|NA|13|TRBV27|NA
CASSPLLNTEAFF
TGTGCCAGCAGTCCCCTCTTGAACACTGAAGCTTTCTTT
>TRBJ2-5|NA|16|TRBV5-1|TRBD2
CASSPLGTTSGETQYF
TGCGCCAGCAGCCCCCTGGGAACGACTAGCGGAGAGACCCAGTACTTC
>TRBJ2-3|NA|16|TRBV19|TRBD1
CASSSDRGGSADTQYF
TGTGCCAGTAGTTCCGACAGGGGTGGTAGCGCAGATACGCAGTATTTT
>TRBJ1-2|once|14|TRBV5-4|NA
CASSPRDNYYGYTF
TGTGCCAGCAGCCCCCGGGACAACTACTATGGCTACACCTTC
>TRBJ2-5|NA|16|TRBV2|NA
CASRDRTGTVQETQYF
TGTGCCAGCAGGGATCGCACAGGGACCGTCCAAGAGACCCAGTACTTC
>TRBJ1-1|NA|15|TRBV27|TRBD1
CASSPGTGSNTEAFF
TGTGCCAGCAGTCCGGGGACAGGGTCGAACACTGAAGCTTTCTTT
>TRBJ2-3|NA|15|TRBV2|TRBD1
CASSQGAHSTDTQYF
TGTGCCAGCAGTCAGGGGGCCCATAGCACAGATACGCAGTATTTT
>TRBJ2-5|once|15|TRBV4-1|TRBD1
CASSGGQGPIETQYF
TGCGCCAGCAGTGGTGGACAGGGGCCAATAGAGACCCAGTACTTC
>TRBJ1-2|once|14|TRBV5-4|TRBD1
CASSARTGNYGYTF
TGTGCCAGCAGCGCACGGACAGGAAACTATGGCTACACCTTC
>TRBJ2-7|NA|13|TRBV29-1|NA
CSARGAGTYEQYF
TGCAGCGCCCGGGGGGCGGGGACCTACGAGCAGTACTTC
>TRBJ2-1|NA|16|TRBV11-2|TRBD2
CASSPSLRGDYNEQFF
TGTGCCAGCAGTCCTAGTCTGCGGGGGGATTACAATGAGCAGTTCTTC
>TRBJ1-1|NA|16|TRBV5-4|NA
CASSFRDIRDGGKAFF
TGTGCCAGCAGCTTTCGGGATATTAGGGATGGAGGGAAAGCTTTCTTT
>TRBJ2-1|NA|15|TRBV7-6|NA
CASSAPFRGRNEQFF
TGTGCCAGCAGCGCACCCTTCAGGGGTAGAAATGAGCAGTTCTTC
>TRBJ2-5|NA|15|TRBV19|TRBD1
CASSTWGQAVGTQYF
TGTGCCAGTAGTACGTGGGGACAGGCTGTTGGGACCCAGTACTTC
>TRBJ2-5|NA|17|TRBV5-6|TRBD2
CASSPWPAGWGKETQYF
TGTGCCAGCAGCCCCTGGCCAGCGGGGTGGGGAAAAGAGACCCAGTACTTC
>TRBJ1-1|NA|15|TRBV6-1|NA
CASSEVGGDGTEAFF
TGTGCCAGCAGTGAAGTTGGAGGGGACGGGACTGAAGCTTTCTTT